This T cell receptor beta chain was retrieved from a study of cytomegalovirus exposure and HLA in healthy donors. Regarding the study as a whole: A likely sequencing artifact accounted for one observed cluster of highly shared sequence variants. After further analysis at a later stage, 16,951 TCR beta sequences were associated with HLA alleles at 0.05 false discovery rate. The authors listed approximately 150 TCR beta chains as cytomegalovirus-associated.

In the PCR, 60 Vbeta and 13 Jbeta primers were used. Assay: immunoSEQ multiplex PCR; the TCRdb copy retains only in-frame clones and omits some. The data hold about 94,000 clones, with approximately 79% observed a single time. Germline lookup yields CDR1 LGHNA and CDR2 YNFKEQ. The V and J ends lost 0 bases and 4 bases, in that order; junction bases with no gene match: 10. This CDR3 is built from 17 residues. To note about this clone: What it recognizes is unknown.

This sequence joins TRBV4-2 and TRBJ2-5, with 8 bases that match TRBD2. The sequenced sample was PBMCs. The clonotype comes from a woman in her thirties or forties in good health and CMV-seronegative. CDR3: CASSQDLRAGDRETQYF. The CDR3 DNA reads as TGTGCCAGCAGCCAAGATCTAAGAGCGGGGGATAGAGAGACCCAGTACTTC.